Listed below are T cell receptor beta chains from one sample, sequenced in a study of T cell responses to AZD1222 COVID-19 vaccine. Sequencing used immunoSEQ multiplex PCR; TCRdb keeps in-frame clones, though not all of them. This sample carries some 110,000 clones, about 90% of them seen once, and the ten largest clones take less than 9.5%. The source material was peripheral blood, sampled 28 days after the second AZD1222 dose. These receptors all stem from an adult who received the AZD1222 COVID-19 vaccine. Each CDR3 is given with its conserved first and last residue. Each record gives: D gene, clone size, J gene, V gene, CDR3 protein, CDR3 DNA. D genes are given only for firm matches. A clone size is listed for some rows: how often the clone was seen (once, few, many), or a class if it is expanded.

D: TRBD1; size: NA; J: TRBJ2-3; V: TRBV10-3; CDR3: CAIMAGTGVLDTQYF; DNA: TGTGCCATCATGGCCGGGACAGGGGTTCTCGATACGCAGTATTTT
D: NA; size: once; J: TRBJ2-7; V: TRBV5-1; CDR3: CASSLDSSSYEQYF; DNA: TGCGCCAGCAGCTTGGACAGCAGCTCCTACGAGCAGTACTTC
D: NA; size: NA; J: TRBJ2-1; V: TRBV13; CDR3: CASSYTGLYNEQFF; DNA: TGTGCCAGCAGCTACACAGGGCTGTACAATGAGCAGTTCTTC
D: TRBD1; size: few; J: TRBJ1-6; V: TRBV7-9; CDR3: CASSTRTGGAVSSPLHF; DNA: TGTGCCAGCAGCACCCGGACAGGGGGTGCAGTGAGCTCACCCCTCCACTTT
D: NA; size: NA; J: TRBJ2-5; V: TRBV7-2; CDR3: CASSLLPDYGTQYF; DNA: TGTGCCAGCAGCTTACTCCCGGACTATGGGACCCAGTACTTC
D: NA; size: NA; J: TRBJ2-7; V: TRBV11-3; CDR3: CASSLGLGNSYEQYF; DNA: TGTGCCAGCAGCTTAGGTCTCGGCAACTCCTACGAGCAGTACTTC
D: TRBD2; size: NA; J: TRBJ2-3; V: TRBV9; CDR3: CASSGAGGISTDTQYF; DNA: TGTGCCAGCAGCGGAGCGGGGGGGATAAGCACAGATACGCAGTATTTT
D: TRBD1; size: NA; J: TRBJ2-1; V: TRBV5-5; CDR3: CASSLQGASGNEQFF; DNA: TGTGCCAGCAGCTTGCAGGGGGCCTCAGGGAATGAGCAGTTCTTC
D: NA; size: NA; J: TRBJ2-7; V: TRBV3-1/TRBV3-2; CDR3: CASSPSRGFYEQYF; DNA: TGTGCCAGCAGCCCTAGCAGGGGATTCTACGAGCAGTACTTC
D: NA; size: once; J: TRBJ1-1; V: TRBV6-5; CDR3: CASRQWGTEAFF; DNA: TGTGCCAGCAGACAGTGGGGCACTGAAGCTTTCTTT
D: NA; size: NA; J: TRBJ2-3; V: TRBV9; CDR3: CASSFATQDTQYF; DNA: TGTGCCAGCTCATTTGCAACCCAAGATACGCAGTATTTT
D: NA; size: NA; J: TRBJ2-4; V: TRBV6-2/TRBV6-3; CDR3: CASSYTRNIQYF; DNA: TGTGCCAGCAGTTACACGCGAAACATTCAGTACTTC
D: NA; size: few; J: TRBJ1-1; V: TRBV7-3; CDR3: CASSPRSGAEAFF; DNA: TGTGCCAGCAGCCCCCGATCGGGCGCTGAAGCTTTCTTT
D: NA; size: NA; J: TRBJ1-2; V: TRBV29-1; CDR3: CSVTGNNYGYTF; DNA: TGCAGCGTAACAGGGAATAACTATGGCTACACCTTC
D: NA; size: once; J: TRBJ1-2; V: TRBV10-3; CDR3: CAISESRDGYTF; DNA: TGTGCCATCAGTGAGTCACGAGATGGCTACACCTTC
D: TRBD2; size: NA; J: TRBJ2-2; V: TRBV4-1; CDR3: CASSQDAEGGRLGITGELFF; DNA: TGCGCCAGCAGCCAAGATGCCGAGGGAGGGAGGTTGGGGATTACCGGGGAGCTGTTTTTT
D: NA; size: NA; J: TRBJ1-2; V: TRBV7-9; CDR3: CASSSWEGRGYTF; DNA: TGTGCCAGCAGCTCCTGGGAGGGGCGAGGCTACACCTTC
D: TRBD1; size: NA; J: TRBJ2-7; V: TRBV7-2; CDR3: CASSYRQGHGYEQYF; DNA: TGTGCCAGCAGTTACCGACAGGGGCATGGATACGAGCAGTACTTC
D: TRBD1; size: NA; J: TRBJ2-7; V: TRBV15; CDR3: CATSRTGAYEQYF; DNA: TGTGCCACCAGCAGGACAGGGGCCTACGAGCAGTACTTC
D: NA; size: NA; J: TRBJ2-7; V: TRBV11-2; CDR3: CASSLVKQGADSYEQYF; DNA: TGTGCCAGCAGCTTAGTGAAACAGGGCGCCGATTCCTACGAGCAGTACTTC
D: TRBD1; size: NA; J: TRBJ1-4; V: TRBV29-1; CDR3: CSVNTGDEKLFF; DNA: TGCAGCGTGAATACAGGGGATGAAAAACTGTTTTTT
D: NA; size: once; J: TRBJ1-2; V: TRBV3-1/TRBV3-2; CDR3: CASSQELSYGYTF; DNA: TGTGCCAGCAGCCAAGAACTTAGCTATGGCTACACCTTC
D: TRBD2; size: NA; J: TRBJ2-1; V: TRBV29-1; CDR3: CSVPTGRGSLNEQFF; DNA: TGCAGCGTCCCAACGGGGCGGGGGTCTCTCAATGAGCAGTTCTTC
D: TRBD2; size: NA; J: TRBJ2-3; V: TRBV7-2; CDR3: CASSLEGTSGPDTQYF; DNA: TGTGCCAGCAGCTTAGAAGGGACTAGCGGTCCAGATACGCAGTATTTT
D: NA; size: NA; J: TRBJ1-6; V: TRBV4-1; CDR3: CASSQVRGPRSPLHF; DNA: TGCGCCAGCAGCCAAGTCCGGGGGCCCCGTTCACCCCTCCACTTT
D: TRBD2; size: NA; J: TRBJ2-5; V: TRBV5-4; CDR3: CASSLGLAGYQETQYF; DNA: TGTGCCAGCAGCTTGGGACTAGCGGGGTACCAAGAGACCCAGTACTTC
D: TRBD1; size: NA; J: TRBJ1-2; V: TRBV9; CDR3: CASSVSTGGIYGYTF; DNA: TGTGCCAGCAGCGTTTCGACAGGGGGAATCTATGGCTACACCTTC
D: TRBD1; size: NA; J: TRBJ1-1; V: TRBV19; CDR3: CASSFSIGTGRSTEAFF; DNA: TGTGCCAGTAGCTTTTCCATCGGGACAGGGAGGAGCACTGAAGCTTTCTTT
D: TRBD1; size: NA; J: TRBJ1-1; V: TRBV19; CDR3: CASSLKQGIAEAFF; DNA: TGTGCCAGTAGTTTAAAACAGGGGATCGCTGAAGCTTTCTTT
D: NA; size: NA; J: TRBJ1-1; V: TRBV7-6; CDR3: CASSLDRTGLNTEAFF; DNA: TGTGCCAGCAGCTTAGACAGGACGGGGCTTAACACTGAAGCTTTCTTT
D: NA; size: NA; J: TRBJ1-4; V: TRBV4-3; CDR3: CASTTQSGEKLFF; DNA: TGCGCCAGCACCACCCAGAGTGGTGAAAAACTGTTTTTT
D: NA; size: NA; J: TRBJ2-7; V: TRBV27; CDR3: CASSPRTRRISNYEQYF; DNA: TGTGCCAGCAGTCCGCGGACACGACGCATAAGTAACTACGAGCAGTACTTC
D: NA; size: NA; J: TRBJ1-5; V: TRBV5-1; CDR3: CASSDSYTQPQHF; DNA: TGCGCCAGCAGCGACAGTTACACTCAGCCCCAGCATTTT
D: TRBD2; size: NA; J: TRBJ2-1; V: TRBV25-1; CDR3: CASRRGGLAPYNEQFF; DNA: TGTGCCAGCAGAAGGGGGGGACTAGCTCCCTACAATGAGCAGTTCTTC
D: NA; size: NA; J: TRBJ1-3; V: TRBV19; CDR3: CASSAVPNFSGNTIYF; DNA: TGTGCCAGTTCTGCGGTACCTAATTTCTCTGGAAACACCATATATTTT
D: NA; size: NA; J: TRBJ1-6; V: TRBV6-1; CDR3: CASSEFGGPGSTYNSPLHF; DNA: TGTGCCAGCAGTGAGTTTGGAGGGCCCGGAAGCACCTATAATTCACCCCTCCACTTT
D: NA; size: NA; J: TRBJ1-1; V: TRBV5-1; CDR3: CASSFMTAKNTEAFF; DNA: TGCGCCAGCAGCTTCATGACAGCGAAGAACACTGAAGCTTTCTTT
D: TRBD2; size: NA; J: TRBJ2-5; V: TRBV7-2; CDR3: CASSSPTSPTQYF; DNA: TGTGCCAGCTCATCCCCGACTAGCCCGACCCAGTACTTC
D: TRBD1; size: NA; J: TRBJ1-2; V: TRBV25-1; CDR3: CASSGGQAYGYTF; DNA: TGTGCCAGCAGTGGGGGACAGGCCTATGGCTACACCTTC
D: NA; size: NA; J: TRBJ2-7; V: TRBV4-2; CDR3: CASSQGSTYEQYF; DNA: TGTGCCAGCAGCCAAGGCAGTACCTACGAGCAGTACTTC
D: NA; size: NA; J: TRBJ2-1; V: TRBV7-9; CDR3: CASSREGISSYNEQFF; DNA: TGTGCCAGCAGCCGAGAGGGGATCAGCTCCTACAATGAGCAGTTCTTC
D: NA; size: NA; J: TRBJ1-6; V: TRBV18; CDR3: CASSPRNTGAGNSSPLHF; DNA: TGTGCCAGCTCACCACGGAACACCGGGGCAGGGAATTCTTCACCCCTCCACTTT
D: NA; size: NA; J: TRBJ2-7; V: TRBV7-3; CDR3: CASSLYSGTYEQYF; DNA: TGTGCCAGCAGCTTGTACTCCGGGACCTACGAGCAGTACTTC
D: NA; size: NA; J: TRBJ2-6; V: TRBV7-7; CDR3: CASSPSLWSGANVLTF; DNA: TGTGCTAGCAGCCCCTCGCTATGGTCTGGGGCCAACGTCCTGACTTTC